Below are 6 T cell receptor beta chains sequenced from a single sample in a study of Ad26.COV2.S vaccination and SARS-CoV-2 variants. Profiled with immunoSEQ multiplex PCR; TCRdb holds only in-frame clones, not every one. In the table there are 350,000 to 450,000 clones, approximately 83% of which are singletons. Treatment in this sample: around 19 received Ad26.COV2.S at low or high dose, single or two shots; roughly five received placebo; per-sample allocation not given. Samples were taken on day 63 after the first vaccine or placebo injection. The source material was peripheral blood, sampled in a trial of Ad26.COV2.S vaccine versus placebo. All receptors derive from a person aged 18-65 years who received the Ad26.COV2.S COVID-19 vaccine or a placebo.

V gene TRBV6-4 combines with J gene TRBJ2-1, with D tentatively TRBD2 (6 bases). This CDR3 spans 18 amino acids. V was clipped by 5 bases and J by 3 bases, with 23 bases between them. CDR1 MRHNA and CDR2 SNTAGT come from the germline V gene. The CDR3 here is CASSPDFGLLGIYNEQFF. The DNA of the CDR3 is TGTGCCAGCAGTCCCGATTTCGGACTATTAGGGATCTACAATGAGCAGTTCTTC.

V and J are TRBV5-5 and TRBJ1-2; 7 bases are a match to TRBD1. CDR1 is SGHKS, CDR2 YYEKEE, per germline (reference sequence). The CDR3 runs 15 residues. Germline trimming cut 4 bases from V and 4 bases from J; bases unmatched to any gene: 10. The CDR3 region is CASSPRDRHLYGYTF. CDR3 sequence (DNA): TGTGCCAGCAGCCCTCGGGACAGACATCTCTATGGCTACACCTTC.

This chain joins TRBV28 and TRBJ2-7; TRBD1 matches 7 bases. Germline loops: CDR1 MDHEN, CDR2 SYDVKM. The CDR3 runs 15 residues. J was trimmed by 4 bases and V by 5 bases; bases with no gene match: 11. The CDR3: CASSPIINRGYEQYF. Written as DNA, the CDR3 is TGTGCCAGCAGTCCCATCATTAACAGGGGTTACGAGCAGTACTTC.

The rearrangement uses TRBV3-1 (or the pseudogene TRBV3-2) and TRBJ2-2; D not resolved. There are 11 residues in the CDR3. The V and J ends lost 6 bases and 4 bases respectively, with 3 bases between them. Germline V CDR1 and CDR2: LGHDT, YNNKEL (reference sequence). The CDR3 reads CASRTTGELFF. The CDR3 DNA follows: TGTGCCAGCAGAACCACCGGGGAGCTGTTTTTT.

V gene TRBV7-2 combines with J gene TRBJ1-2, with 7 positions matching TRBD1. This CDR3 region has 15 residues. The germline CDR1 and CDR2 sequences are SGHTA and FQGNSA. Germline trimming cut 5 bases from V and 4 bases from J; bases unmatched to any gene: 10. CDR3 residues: CASSPQGGQSYGYTF. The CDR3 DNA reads TGTGCCAGCAGCCCGCAAGGGGGACAGAGCTATGGCTACACCTTC. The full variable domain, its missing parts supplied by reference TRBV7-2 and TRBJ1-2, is GAGVSQSPSNKVTEKGKDVELRCDPISGHTALYWYRQSLGQGLEFLIYFQGNSAPDKSGLPSDRFSAERTGGSVSTLTIQRTQQEDSAVYLCASSPQGGQSYGYTFGSGTRLTVV.

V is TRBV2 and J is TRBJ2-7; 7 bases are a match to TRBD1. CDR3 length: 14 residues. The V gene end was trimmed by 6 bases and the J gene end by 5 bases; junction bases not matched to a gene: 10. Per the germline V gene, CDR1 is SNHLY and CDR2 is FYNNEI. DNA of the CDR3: TGTGCCAGCAGCCCGACAGGGTCCCCCCACGAGCAGTACTTC. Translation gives CASSPTGSPHEQYF.